This T cell receptor (beta chain) was sequenced during a study of blood T cell repertoires in COVID-19 (dated by TCRdb to between 2020 and 2021). Looking at the study overall: Samples covering the acute and convalescent phases of COVID-19 were provided by collaborators in the United States, Italy and Spain. Sample metadata almost always included a de-identified subject ID, COVID-19 status, age in years and sex. HLA class I and class II types, where available, came from metadata supplied by the sample provider rather than from assay-based typing. Subjects who had been exposed to COVID-19, were actively infected with it, or had recovered from it provided the deeply sampled blood TCRbeta repertoires that made up the dataset. Samples were obtained from the ongoing ImmuneRACE study (first 160 participants) and from about 1,300 subjects provided by 6 global collaborators. The repertoires were made available in a free public database intended to serve as a resource for research on the immune response to SARS-CoV-2. The material from the prospective study consisted of cDNA or gDNA derived from T cells, B-cell-depleted T cells, or PBMCs. General study outcomes and caveats: Clinical and demographic metadata were provided uncurated, with the amount varying by source and participant.

Including cysteine and phenylalanine, the CDR3 has 13 amino acids. The kept DNA is CDR3 alone, 39 bases in frame from the first base. Trimming takes 3 bases from V and 2 bases from J, and the germline ends sit 8 bases apart. Sequences SGHNT (CDR1) and YYREEE (CDR2) are obtained from the germline V gene (reference sequence). The collaborating institutions used their own protocols to collect whole blood in K2EDTA tubes. For TCRbeta analysis, collaborators shipped samples in one of three forms: frozen whole blood, isolated PBMCs, or DNA extracted from either of those sample types. As concerns this clone: What antigen it recognizes has not been identified. The sample holds no much larger clone one base away, and base qualities are not on file.

TCRbeta CDR3 regions were amplified from genomic DNA by means of the immunoSEQ Assay, a bias-controlled multiplex PCR. The source study handled its data this way. The number of nucleated cells in each sample was estimated by amplification of reference gene primers within the assay. To quantify the absolute abundance of each unique TCRbeta CDR3 rearrangement, sequence reads were collapsed and filtered. For each sample, productive Simpson clonality was calculated as the square root of Simpson's diversity index across productive rearrangements. The immuneACCESS repertoire file appears here via TCRdb, limited to in-frame rearrangements. These files lack a portion of the clones; in checked studies, under half of the deficit traces to unresolved V genes, and the cause of the others is not known. V, J and clone size reflect that table, while D and trimming were determined from the DNA. The sample has 97,000 or so clones on record, 82% of them singletons. The top ten hold approximately 11% of the sample.

The sample consisted of peripheral blood. The chain employs TRBV5-4 and TRBJ2-5, and perhaps TRBD2 as D gene, on 6 matching bases. The TCR was taken from a man in his sixties or seventies with active or convalescent COVID-19. Read as DNA, the sequence is TGTGCCAGCAGCTCGGGGGTGCAAGAGACCCAGTACTTC. This translates into CASSSGVQETQYF.